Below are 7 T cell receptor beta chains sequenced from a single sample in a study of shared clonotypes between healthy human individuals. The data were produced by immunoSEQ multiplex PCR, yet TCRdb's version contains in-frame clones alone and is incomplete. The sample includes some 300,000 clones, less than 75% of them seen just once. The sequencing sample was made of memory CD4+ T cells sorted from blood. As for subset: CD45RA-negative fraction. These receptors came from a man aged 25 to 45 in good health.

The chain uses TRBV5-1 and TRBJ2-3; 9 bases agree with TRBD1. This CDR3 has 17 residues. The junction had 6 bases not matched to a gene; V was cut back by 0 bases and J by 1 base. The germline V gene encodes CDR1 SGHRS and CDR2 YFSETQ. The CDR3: CASSLDRGRRGTDTQYF. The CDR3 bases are TGCGCCAGCAGCTTGGACAGGGGGCGAAGGGGCACAGATACGCAGTATTTT.

The CDR3, as DNA: TGTGCCAGTAGTGATAGCGGGATCTCAGATACGCAGTATTTT. This codes for CASSDSGISDTQYF. This chain joins TRBV19 and TRBJ2-3; 8 nucleotides line up with TRBD2. The junction had 5 bases not matched to a gene; V was cut back by 5 bases and J by 4 bases. Germline CDR1 is LNHDA and CDR2 is SQIVND (reference sequence). CDR3 length: 14 amino acids.

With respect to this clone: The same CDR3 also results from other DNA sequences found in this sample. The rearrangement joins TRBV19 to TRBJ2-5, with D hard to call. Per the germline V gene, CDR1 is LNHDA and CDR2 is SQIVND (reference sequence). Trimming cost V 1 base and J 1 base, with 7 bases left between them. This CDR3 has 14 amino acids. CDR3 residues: CASSIGGFQETQYF. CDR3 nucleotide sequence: TGTGCCAGTAGTATAGGAGGATTCCAAGAGACCCAGTACTTC.

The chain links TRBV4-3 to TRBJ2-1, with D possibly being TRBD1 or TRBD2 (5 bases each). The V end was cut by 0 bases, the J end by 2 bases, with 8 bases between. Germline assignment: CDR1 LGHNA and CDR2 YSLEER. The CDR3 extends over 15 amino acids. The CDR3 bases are TGCGCCAGCAGCCAAGACAGGGACGCCTACAATGAGCAGTTCTTC. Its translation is CASSQDRDAYNEQFF.

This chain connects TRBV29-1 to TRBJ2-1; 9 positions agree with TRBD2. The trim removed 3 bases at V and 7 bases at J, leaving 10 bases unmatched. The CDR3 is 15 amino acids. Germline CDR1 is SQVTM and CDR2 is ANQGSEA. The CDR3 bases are TGCAGCGTTGACGGGCGGCGGGAGGGCCTAAATGAGCAGTTCTTC. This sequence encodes CSVDGRREGLNEQFF.

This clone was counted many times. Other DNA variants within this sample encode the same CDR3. CDR3 loop: CASSPPSNSYEQYF. The CDR3 DNA sequence: TGTGCCAGCTCACCACCGTCTAACTCCTACGAGCAGTACTTC. This chain connects TRBV18 to TRBJ2-7; no clear D. The CDR3 has 14 amino acids. Trimming cost V 0 bases and J 0 bases, with 6 bases left between them. Looked up from germline, CDR1 is KGHSH and CDR2 is LQKENI.

The DNA for the CDR3 is TGTGCCAGCAGCCATGGGACTAGCGGGAGTAGGGAGACCCAGTACTTC. Residues: CASSHGTSGSRETQYF. The chain carries TRBV7-9 and TRBJ2-5; 14 bases align to TRBD2. The CDR3 is 16 residues long. V lost 5 bases to trimming and J lost 5 bases; unmatched junction nucleotides: 7. Looked up from germline, CDR1 is SEHNR and CDR2 is FQNEAQ (reference sequence). The full variable domain, completed using reference TRBV7-9 and TRBJ2-5, is DTGVSQNPRHKITKRGQNVTFRCDPISEHNRLYWYRQTLGQGPEFLTYFQNEAQLEKSRLLSDRFSAERPKGSFSTLEIQRTEQGDSAMYLCASSHGTSGSRETQYFGPGTRLLVL.